The rows below give T cell receptor beta chains drawn from one sample of a study of blood T cell repertoires in COVID-19. Method: immunoSEQ multiplex PCR; TCRdb's copy keeps in-frame clones and lacks some. The sample shows 120,000 to 150,000 clones, 70% to 90% of them seen only once. The sequenced sample was peripheral blood. Receptors originate from a woman between 40 and 50 years old with active or convalescent COVID-19. CDR3s include the opening cysteine and the closing phenylalanine or tryptophan. Only some rows state a clone size, as once, few, many or a class for expanded clones.

clone_size v_call cdr3_aa
- TRBV5-1 CASSRDIKNTEAFF
few TRBV30 CAWSVDRAYEQYF
- TRBV7-9 CASSPPGGRIEKLFF
- TRBV11-2 CASSLVKPTGGNTEAFF
- TRBV30 CAWRTRGLRGTNTGELFF
- TRBV10-1 CASSLPSTDTQYF
- TRBV5-4 CASSTKTDRGNEQYF
- TRBV5-5 CASSLLGTGYEQYF
- TRBV4-3 CASSQEPPAGGGNTIYF
- TRBV6-2/TRBV6-3 CASSYSGDAGEQYF
- TRBV29-1 CSVAGTVSTGELFF
- TRBV2 CASSGPGGGVLYEQYF
- TRBV7-2 CASSLLRGRGNEQFF
- TRBV6-5 CASRVAGPSYNEQFF
few TRBV2 CASTPDRGPGYTF
- TRBV14 CASSQDYTGSQYF
- TRBV3-1/TRBV3-2 CASSQGRAGNTIYF
- TRBV18 CASSPLSGYDTEQYF
- TRBV13 CASSFEGTNYGYTF
- TRBV10-3 CAINAAGGSSYEQYF
- TRBV6-5 CASSYSTSEYNEQFF
- TRBV9 CASSAGQGRTYEQYF
few TRBV25-1 CASRPDTYEQYF
once TRBV18 CASSPHPGTEAFF
few TRBV7-2 CASSLARTNYGYTF
- TRBV27 CASSLTGGAFYGYTF
- TRBV9 CASSDTSGMHNEQFF
- TRBV6-2/TRBV6-3 CASSLGLAGVPLEQYF
- TRBV5-5 CASSAQGHRGTGELFF
- TRBV2 CASRDRVYEQYF
- TRBV10-3 CAISEPGGQGPTYEQYF
- TRBV29-1 CSVTDRDRYNEQFF
few TRBV19 CASSADRGTAKAFF